This entry describes one T cell receptor (beta chain). Antigen unknown. This CDR3 has 13 residues. The germline gives CDR1 DFQATT, CDR2 SNEGSKA (reference sequence). J was trimmed by 3 bases and V by 5 bases; bases with no gene match: 4. Primed by a sample-barcoded 5' primer and a J-beta primer mix, a second PCR proceeded for 7 to 11 cycles. One entry per CDR3 protein, called by TCRdb with MiXCR from the 5' RACE reads. The table includes about 770,000 distinct CDR3 sequences, around 42% detected once. The source of the sample is a study of blood T cells in healthy people across ages. Whole-study results and caveats: Naive T cell percentage showed a strong correlation with TCR beta diversity.

What was sequenced was blood. The receptor comes from a man in his 60s in good health. This chain uses TRBV20-1 with TRBJ1-5; TRBD1 matches 7 bases. The CDR3 DNA reads as TGCAGTGCTCGACAGGGAAACAATCAGCCCCAGCATTTT. Translated: CSARQGNNQPQHF.